The following is a T cell receptor beta chain sequence with its context. Its antigen is still unknown. Measured with immunoSEQ multiplex PCR; TCRdb has only the in-frame clones, and not every one. The table has about 160,000 clones, 85% to 90% seen once. This record comes from a study of T cell responses to AZD1222 COVID-19 vaccine. CDR1 SEHNR and CDR2 FQNEAQ come from the germline V gene (reference sequence). V lost 3 bases and J 7 bases, leaving 10 bases between the germline ends. This CDR3 spans 14 amino acids. Whole-study results and caveats: After the peak T cell response, and only then, were repertoires sampled. The number of AZD1222 recipients seropositive at baseline was only five to seven. A rise in Spike-specific TCR breadth and depth followed two AZD1222 doses.

This chain joins TRBV7-9 and TRBJ1-6; D gene ambiguous. Sequenced material: peripheral blood, taken 28 days after the second AZD1222 dose. This TCR came from an adult who received the AZD1222 COVID-19 vaccine. DNA for the CDR3: TGTGCCAGCAGCTTCGGGTGGCGGAATTCACCCCTCCACTTT. Its protein is CASSFGWRNSPLHF.